The present T cell receptor beta chain was sequenced within a study of cytomegalovirus exposure and HLA in healthy donors. The overall study: Within the Caucasian-associated ancestry cluster were 65% to 85% of the roughly 400 genotyped donors.

About this clone: Its specificity is not known.

Whole-study findings and limits: A later analysis reported that several of the most significant clusters appeared to be linked to common viral pathogens, among them Epstein-Barr virus. The study recorded 164 TCR beta chains that were cytomegalovirus-associated.

A multiplex PCR was run with 60 Vbeta primers and 13 Jbeta primers. TCRdb's copy holds only in-frame clones and misses some; the assay was immunoSEQ multiplex PCR. The sample holds 200,000 to 250,000 clones, 82% seen once. Germline V gene sequence: CDR1 SGHNT, CDR2 YYREEE (reference sequence). The CDR3 sequence is 16 residues long. With V trimmed by 0 bases and J by 4 bases, 8 bases remained unmatched. The source is a middle-aged woman in good health and CMV-seropositive. Sequencing input: PBMCs. The J gene is TRBJ1-1, the V gene TRBV5-4; 8 bases map to TRBD1. The CDR3 DNA follows: TGTGCCAGCAGCTTGGGACCCACAGGGGGGACCACTGAAGCTTTCTTT. As protein: CASSLGPTGGTTEAFF.